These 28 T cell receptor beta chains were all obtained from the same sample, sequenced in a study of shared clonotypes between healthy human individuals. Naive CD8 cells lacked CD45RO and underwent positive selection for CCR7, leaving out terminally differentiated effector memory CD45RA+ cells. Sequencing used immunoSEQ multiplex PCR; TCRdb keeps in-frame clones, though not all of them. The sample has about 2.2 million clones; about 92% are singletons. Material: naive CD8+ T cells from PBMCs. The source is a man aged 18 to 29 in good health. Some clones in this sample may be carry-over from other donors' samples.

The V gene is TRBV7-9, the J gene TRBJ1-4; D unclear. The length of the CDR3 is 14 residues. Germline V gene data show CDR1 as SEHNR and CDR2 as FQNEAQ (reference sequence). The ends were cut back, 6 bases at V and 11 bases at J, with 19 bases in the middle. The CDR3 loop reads CASSPDAGRDKLFF. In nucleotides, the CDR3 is TGTGCCAGCAGTCCAGACGCGGGAAGGGATAAACTGTTTTTT. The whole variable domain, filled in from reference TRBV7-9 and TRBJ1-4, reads DTGVSQNPRHKITKRGQNVTFRCDPISEHNRLYWYRQTLGQGPEFLTYFQNEAQLEKSRLLSDRFSAERPKGSFSTLEIQRTEQGDSAMYLCASSPDAGRDKLFFGSGTQLSVL.

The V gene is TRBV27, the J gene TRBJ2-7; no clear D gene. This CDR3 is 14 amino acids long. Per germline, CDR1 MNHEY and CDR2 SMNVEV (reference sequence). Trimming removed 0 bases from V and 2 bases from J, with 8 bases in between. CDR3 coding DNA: TGTGCCAGCAGTTTATCGATCAGAACCTACGAGCAGTACTTC. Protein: CASSLSIRTYEQYF.

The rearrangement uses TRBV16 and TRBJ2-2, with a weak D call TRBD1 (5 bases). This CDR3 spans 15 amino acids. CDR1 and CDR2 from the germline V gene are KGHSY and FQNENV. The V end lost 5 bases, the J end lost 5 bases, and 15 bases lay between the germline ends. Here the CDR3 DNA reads TGTGCCAGCAGCAATGGGGCGCTGAGTACCGGGGAGCTGTTTTTT. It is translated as CASSNGALSTGELFF.

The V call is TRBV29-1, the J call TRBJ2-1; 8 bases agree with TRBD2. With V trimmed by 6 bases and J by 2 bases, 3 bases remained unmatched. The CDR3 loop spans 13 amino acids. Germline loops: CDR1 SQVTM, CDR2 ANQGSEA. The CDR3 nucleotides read TGCAGCGTGTCGGGACTAGCCTACAATGAGCAGTTCTTC. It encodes CSVSGLAYNEQFF.

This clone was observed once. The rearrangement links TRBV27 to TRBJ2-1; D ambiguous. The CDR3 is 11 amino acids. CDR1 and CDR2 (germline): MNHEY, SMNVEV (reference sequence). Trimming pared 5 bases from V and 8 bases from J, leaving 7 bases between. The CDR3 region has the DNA TGTGCCAGCAGTAGCGCCCATGAGCAGTTCTTC. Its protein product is CASSSAHEQFF.

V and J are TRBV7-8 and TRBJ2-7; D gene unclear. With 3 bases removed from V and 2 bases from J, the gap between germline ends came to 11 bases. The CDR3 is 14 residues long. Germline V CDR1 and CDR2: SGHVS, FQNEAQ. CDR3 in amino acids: CASSFFGNAYEQYF. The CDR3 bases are TGTGCCAGCAGCTTTTTCGGAAACGCCTACGAGCAGTACTTC.

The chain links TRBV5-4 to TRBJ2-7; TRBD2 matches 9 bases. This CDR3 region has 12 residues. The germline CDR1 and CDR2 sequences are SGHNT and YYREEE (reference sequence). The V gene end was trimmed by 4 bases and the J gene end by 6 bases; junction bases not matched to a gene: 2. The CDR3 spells CASSGREGEQYF. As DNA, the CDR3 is TGTGCCAGCAGCGGGCGGGAGGGCGAGCAGTACTTC.

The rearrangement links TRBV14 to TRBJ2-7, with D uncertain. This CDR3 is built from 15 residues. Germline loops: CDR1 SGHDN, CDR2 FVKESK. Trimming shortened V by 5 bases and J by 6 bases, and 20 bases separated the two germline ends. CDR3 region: CASSYSRPTRGEQYF. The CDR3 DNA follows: TGTGCCAGCAGCTACTCACGACCGACCAGAGGCGAGCAGTACTTC. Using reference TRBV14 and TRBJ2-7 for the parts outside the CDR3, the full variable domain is EAGVTQFPSHSVIEKGQTVTLRCDPISGHDNLYWYRRVMGKEIKFLLHFVKESKQDESGMPNNRFLAERTGGTYSTLKVQPAELEDSGVYFCASSYSRPTRGEQYFGPGTRLTVT.

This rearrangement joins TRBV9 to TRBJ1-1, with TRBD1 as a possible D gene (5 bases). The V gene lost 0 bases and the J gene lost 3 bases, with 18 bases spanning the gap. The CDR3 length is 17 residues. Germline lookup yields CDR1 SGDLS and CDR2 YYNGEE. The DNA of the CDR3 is TGTGCCAGCAGCGTAGTCCCCAAGGAGGGACCCGACACTGAAGCTTTCTTT. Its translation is CASSVVPKEGPDTEAFF.

CDR3 nucleotide sequence: TGTGCCAGCAGCTTTCTTGGTTTCTCGTACTATGGACAGGGAAGGTCTTATGGCTACACCTTC. Residues: CASSFLGFSYYGQGRSYGYTF. V gene TRBV7-8 combines with J gene TRBJ1-2, with 8 bases matching TRBD1. The germline CDR1 and CDR2 sequences are SGHVS and FQNEAQ. Trimming at V came to 3 bases and at J to 5 bases, leaving 26 bases not matched to a gene. The CDR3 sequence is 21 residues long.

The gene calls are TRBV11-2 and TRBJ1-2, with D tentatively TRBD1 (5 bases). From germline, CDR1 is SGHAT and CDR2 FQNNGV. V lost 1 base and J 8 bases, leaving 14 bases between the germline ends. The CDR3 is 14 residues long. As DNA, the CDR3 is TGTGCCAGCAGCTTAGTCTTGGGGGGTCACGGCTACACCTTC. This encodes CASSLVLGGHGYTF.

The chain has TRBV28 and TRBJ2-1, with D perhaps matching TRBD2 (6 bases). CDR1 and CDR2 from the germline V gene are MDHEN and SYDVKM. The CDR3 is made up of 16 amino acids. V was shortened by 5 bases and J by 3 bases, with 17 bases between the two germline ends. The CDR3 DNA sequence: TGTGCCAGCAGTGAGATTGGGACTCCGGACTACAATGAGCAGTTCTTC. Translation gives CASSEIGTPDYNEQFF.

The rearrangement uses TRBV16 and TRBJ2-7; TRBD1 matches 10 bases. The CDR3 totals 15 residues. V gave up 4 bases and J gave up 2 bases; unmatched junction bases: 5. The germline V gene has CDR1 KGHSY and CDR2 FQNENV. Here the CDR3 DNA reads TGTGCCAGCAGCCGTGCCGGGACAGGGGCCTACGAGCAGTACTTC. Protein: CASSRAGTGAYEQYF.

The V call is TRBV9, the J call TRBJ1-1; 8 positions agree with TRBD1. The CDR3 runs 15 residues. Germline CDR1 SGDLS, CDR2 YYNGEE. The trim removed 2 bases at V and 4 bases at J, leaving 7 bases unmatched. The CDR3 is CASSVTGGVRTEAFF. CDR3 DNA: TGTGCCAGCAGCGTTACAGGGGGGGTTCGCACTGAAGCTTTCTTT.

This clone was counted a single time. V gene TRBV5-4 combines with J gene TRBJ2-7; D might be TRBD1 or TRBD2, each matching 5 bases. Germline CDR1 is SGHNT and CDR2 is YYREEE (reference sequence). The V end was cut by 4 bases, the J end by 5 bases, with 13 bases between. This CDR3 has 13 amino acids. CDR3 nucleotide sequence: TGTGCCAGCAGCCATCAGGGACCCCACGAGCAGTACTTC. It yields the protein CASSHQGPHEQYF.

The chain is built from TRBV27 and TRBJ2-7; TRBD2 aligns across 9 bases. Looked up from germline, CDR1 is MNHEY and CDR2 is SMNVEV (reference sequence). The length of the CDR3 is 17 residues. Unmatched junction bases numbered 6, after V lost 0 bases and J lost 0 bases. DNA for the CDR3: TGTGCCAGCAGTTTATCTCCCGCGGGAGGGGGCTCCTACGAGCAGTACTTC. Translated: CASSLSPAGGGSYEQYF.

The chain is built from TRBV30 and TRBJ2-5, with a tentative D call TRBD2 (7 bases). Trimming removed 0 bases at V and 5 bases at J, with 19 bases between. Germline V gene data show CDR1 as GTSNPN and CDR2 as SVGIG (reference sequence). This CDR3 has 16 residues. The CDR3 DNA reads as TGTGCCTGGAGTGTGGACGGGGAGGGGGTCGGCGAGACCCAGTACTTC. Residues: CAWSVDGEGVGETQYF.

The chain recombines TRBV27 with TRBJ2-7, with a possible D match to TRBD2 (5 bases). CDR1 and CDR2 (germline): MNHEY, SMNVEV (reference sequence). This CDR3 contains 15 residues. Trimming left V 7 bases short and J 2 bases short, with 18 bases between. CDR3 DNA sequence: TGTGCCAGCAAAACCGGAGGCGGCTCTACCTACGAGCAGTACTTC. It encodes CASKTGGGSTYEQYF.

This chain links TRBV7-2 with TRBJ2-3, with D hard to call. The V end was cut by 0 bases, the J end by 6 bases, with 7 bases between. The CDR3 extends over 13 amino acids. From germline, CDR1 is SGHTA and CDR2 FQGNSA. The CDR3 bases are TGTGCCAGCAGCTTAGCCCGGCCCGATACGCAGTATTTT. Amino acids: CASSLARPDTQYF.

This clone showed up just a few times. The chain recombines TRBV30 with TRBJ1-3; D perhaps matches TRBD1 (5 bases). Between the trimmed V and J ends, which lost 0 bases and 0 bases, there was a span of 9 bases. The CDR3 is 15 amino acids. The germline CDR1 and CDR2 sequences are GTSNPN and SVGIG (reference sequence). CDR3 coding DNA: TGTGCCTGGAGTGTCCTCAGGGACTCTGGAAACACCATATATTTT. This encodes CAWSVLRDSGNTIYF.

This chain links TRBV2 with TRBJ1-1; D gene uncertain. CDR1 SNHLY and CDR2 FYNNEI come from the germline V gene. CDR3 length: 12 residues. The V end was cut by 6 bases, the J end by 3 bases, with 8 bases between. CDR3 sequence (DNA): TGTGCCAGCAGGGGCGCTGACACTGAAGCTTTCTTT. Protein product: CASRGADTEAFF.

The CDR3 protein is CASSPGQGWVNTEAFF. Here the CDR3 DNA reads TGTGCCAGCAGCCCGGGACAGGGGTGGGTGAACACTGAAGCTTTCTTT. V and J are TRBV5-4 and TRBJ1-1, with 10 bases that match TRBD1. Trimming removed 4 bases from V and 0 bases from J; junction bases left unmatched: 6. The germline gives CDR1 SGHNT, CDR2 YYREEE (reference sequence). The CDR3 length is 16 residues.

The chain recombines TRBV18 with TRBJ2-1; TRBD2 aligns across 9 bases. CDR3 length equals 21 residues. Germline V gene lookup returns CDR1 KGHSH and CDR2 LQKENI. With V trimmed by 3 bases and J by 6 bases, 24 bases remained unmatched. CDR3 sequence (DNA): TGTGCCAGCTCACCCGAGTCGCTAGCGGGGCTAGGAGCGGCCTTTGCCAATGAGCAGTTCTTC. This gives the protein CASSPESLAGLGAAFANEQFF.

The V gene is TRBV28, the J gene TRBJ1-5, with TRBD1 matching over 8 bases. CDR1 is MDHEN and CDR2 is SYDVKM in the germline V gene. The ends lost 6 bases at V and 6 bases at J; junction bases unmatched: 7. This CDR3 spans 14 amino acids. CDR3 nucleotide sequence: TGTGCCAGCAGCGATAGGACAGGGAGTCAGCCCCAGCATTTT. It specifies CASSDRTGSQPQHF.

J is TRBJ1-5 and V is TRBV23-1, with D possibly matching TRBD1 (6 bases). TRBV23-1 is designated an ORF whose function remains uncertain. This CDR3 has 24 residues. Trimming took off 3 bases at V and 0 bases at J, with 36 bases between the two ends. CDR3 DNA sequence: TGCGCCAGCAGTCATCCCCCCAGTGGGGGCCCCTATTACACCGATTGTAATAGCAATCAGCCCCAGCATTTT. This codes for CASSHPPSGGPYYTDCNSNQPQHF.

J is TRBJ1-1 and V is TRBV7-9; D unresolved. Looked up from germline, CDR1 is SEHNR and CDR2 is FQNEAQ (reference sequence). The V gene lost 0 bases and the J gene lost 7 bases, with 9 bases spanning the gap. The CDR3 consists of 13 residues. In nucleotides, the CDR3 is TGTGCCAGCAGCTTAGCCGAGAGGGATGAAGCTTTCTTT. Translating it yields CASSLAERDEAFF.

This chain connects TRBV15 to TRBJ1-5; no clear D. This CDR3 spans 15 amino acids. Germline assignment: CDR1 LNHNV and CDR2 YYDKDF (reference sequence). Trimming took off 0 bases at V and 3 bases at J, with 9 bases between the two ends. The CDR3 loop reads CATSRELGDNQPQHF. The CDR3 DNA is TGTGCCACCAGCAGAGAGCTTGGGGACAATCAGCCCCAGCATTTT.

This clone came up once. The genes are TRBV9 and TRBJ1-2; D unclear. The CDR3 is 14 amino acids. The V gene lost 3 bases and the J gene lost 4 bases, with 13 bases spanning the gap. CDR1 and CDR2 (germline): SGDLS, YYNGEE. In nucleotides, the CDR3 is TGTGCCAGCAGCGACTCTCTCGGCTCCTATGGCTACACCTTC. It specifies CASSDSLGSYGYTF.